Shown below are 27 T cell receptor beta chains from a single sample sequenced in a study of technical replicates of blood from a handful of donors. Profiling relied on immunoSEQ multiplex PCR, and the TCRdb table lists in-frame clones only, not all of them. This sample has around 65,000 clones, with approximately 83% found just once. Sequencing was carried out using PBMCs. These receptors all stem from a human donor in good health. Some clones in this sample may be carry-over from other donors' samples.

V is TRBV5-8 and J is TRBJ1-1; TRBD1 aligns across 11 bases. The V and J ends lost 4 bases and 3 bases, in that order; junction bases with no gene match: 8. The germline CDR1 and CDR2 sequences are SGHTS and YDEGEE. The CDR3 totals 16 residues. CDR3 amino acids: CASSPEVGQGDTEAFF. DNA for the CDR3: TGTGCCAGCAGCCCGGAGGTGGGACAGGGGGACACTGAAGCTTTCTTT.

V and J are TRBV7-9 and TRBJ1-6; D call uncertain. From germline, CDR1 is SEHNR and CDR2 FQNEAQ (reference sequence). CDR3 size: 14 residues. The V end lost 6 bases, the J end lost 4 bases, and 10 bases lay between the germline ends. The CDR3 sequence: CASSYDNYNSPLHF. Here the CDR3 DNA reads TGTGCCAGCAGTTACGACAATTATAATTCACCCCTCCACTTT.

This clone was counted a single time. V gene TRBV5-1 combines with J gene TRBJ2-7, with TRBD2 matching 10 bases. This CDR3 has 14 residues. Germline V lookup: CDR1 SGHRS, CDR2 YFSETQ. V shed 4 bases, J shed 5 bases, and the junction held 6 bases outside the gene matches. The CDR3 region has the DNA TGCGCCAGCAGCCCCCCGGGACTAGCGAACGAGCAGTACTTC. It codes for CASSPPGLANEQYF.

The V gene is TRBV4-1, the J gene TRBJ2-1, with TRBD1 matching over 8 bases. The CDR3 totals 17 residues. CDR1 is MGHRA, CDR2 YSYEKL, per germline. With V trimmed by 3 bases and J by 7 bases, 14 bases remained unmatched. The CDR3 DNA is TGCGCCAGCAGCCAGTTAGTTCACAGGGGGACCGTTAATGAGCAGTTCTTC. As protein: CASSQLVHRGTVNEQFF.

This clone occurred once. The CDR3 sequence: CASSLTPPGRGGYTF. CDR3 coding DNA: TGTGCCAGCAGTTTAACCCCCCCAGGCCGTGGTGGCTACACCTTC. V is TRBV27 and J is TRBJ1-2; D not resolved. V was cut by 2 bases and J by 7 bases, with 17 bases left in between. The CDR3 has 15 amino acids. Germline CDR1 MNHEY, CDR2 SMNVEV (reference sequence).

The chain uses TRBV7-9 and TRBJ2-2; 8 nucleotides line up with TRBD2. Unmatched junction bases numbered 15, after V lost 3 bases and J lost 3 bases. The CDR3 is made up of 19 amino acids. Germline CDR1 reads SEHNR; CDR2 reads FQNEAQ (reference sequence). CDR3 sequence reads: CASSFGVLAGGLDTGELFF. CDR3 nucleotide sequence: TGTGCCAGCAGCTTTGGGGTTCTGGCGGGAGGATTAGACACCGGGGAGCTGTTTTTT.

The chain is built from TRBV10-3 and TRBJ1-5, with D possibly being TRBD1 (6 bases). The V and J ends lost 10 bases and 3 bases respectively, with 10 bases between them. The CDR3 spans 12 residues. Germline CDR1 reads ENHRY; CDR2 reads SYGVKD. Here the CDR3 DNA reads TGTGCCACTCGACAGGACAATCAGCCCCAGCATTTT. As protein: CATRQDNQPQHF.

V usage is TRBV15 and J usage is TRBJ2-1, with D possibly matching TRBD1 (6 bases). Germline CDR1 LNHNV, CDR2 YYDKDF (reference sequence). This CDR3 is built from 13 residues. The germline V and J ends were trimmed by 1 base and 6 bases, with 7 bases remaining between them. Written as DNA, the CDR3 is TGTGCCACCAGCAGAGGAGGGGGCAATGAGCAGTTCTTC. Its protein product is CATSRGGGNEQFF.

This clone was counted only a few times. The chain employs TRBV11-3 and TRBJ2-7; D possibly corresponds to TRBD1 (6 bases). V lost 4 bases, J lost 2 bases, and 12 bases lay in between. CDR3 length: 14 residues. Germline V gene lookup returns CDR1 SGHNT and CDR2 YENEEA. The CDR3 here is CASSSYDRPYEQYF. In DNA form, the CDR3 reads TGTGCCAGCAGCTCCTATGACAGGCCCTACGAGCAGTACTTC.

This chain joins TRBV9 and TRBJ2-1; 7 nucleotides line up with TRBD1. The CDR3 runs to 15 residues. CDR1 is SGDLS, CDR2 YYNGEE, per germline. V was pared by 0 bases and J by 4 bases, with 4 bases of the junction left unmatched. The CDR3 nucleotides read TGTGCCAGCAGCGTAGAGGGGGCCAGGTACAATGAGCAGTTCTTC. This translates into CASSVEGARYNEQFF.

J is TRBJ1-2 and V is TRBV28; 7 bases are a match to TRBD1. CDR1 and CDR2 from the germline V gene are MDHEN and SYDVKM. The CDR3 has 12 residues. After removal of 7 bases from V and 4 bases from J, the junction contained 3 bases not matched to a gene. Here the CDR3 reads CASNEGAYGYTF. In nucleotides, the CDR3 is TGTGCCAGCAATGAGGGGGCCTATGGCTACACCTTC.

Only one count was recorded for this clone. The rearrangement uses TRBV4-2 and TRBJ1-2; 7 nucleotides match TRBD1. This CDR3 region has 12 residues. Germline V gene sequence: CDR1 LGHNA, CDR2 YNFKEQ. The junction had 1 base not matched to a gene; V was cut back by 1 base and J by 8 bases. The CDR3 loop reads CASSQVRGGYTF. CDR3 nucleotides: TGTGCCAGCAGCCAAGTCAGGGGGGGCTACACCTTC.

This clone has just a few counts. The J gene is TRBJ2-7, the V gene TRBV6-5; 10 positions agree with TRBD1. This CDR3 spans 15 amino acids. Germline V lookup: CDR1 MNHEY, CDR2 SVGAGI. The V segment lost 0 bases and the J segment 3 bases; nucleotides outside the gene matches: 2. The DNA for the CDR3 is TGTGCCAGCAGTTACTCGAGGGACAGGGGCTACGAGCAGTACTTC. It encodes CASSYSRDRGYEQYF.

The chain has TRBV4-1 and TRBJ2-3; weak D call: TRBD2 (6 bases). Between the trimmed V and J ends, which lost 5 bases and 4 bases, there was a span of 16 bases. CDR1 MGHRA and CDR2 YSYEKL come from the germline V gene. The CDR3 consists of 15 residues. The CDR3 here is CASSASGVNPDTQYF. CDR3 DNA sequence: TGCGCCAGCAGCGCATCGGGGGTTAACCCAGATACGCAGTATTTT.

This chain joins TRBV11-3 and TRBJ2-1, with D possibly being TRBD2 (5 bases). Trimming stripped 5 bases from V and 5 bases from J, with 16 bases between. This CDR3 has 15 residues. Germline CDR1 SGHNT, CDR2 YENEEA. The CDR3 loop is CASSPRGISNNEQFF. In DNA form, the CDR3 reads TGTGCCAGCAGCCCCCGGGGAATCTCGAACAATGAGCAGTTCTTC.

The rearrangement uses TRBV2 and TRBJ1-1, with 7 bases fitting TRBD1. The CDR3 consists of 14 residues. In germline, CDR1 is SNHLY, CDR2 FYNNEI. After removal of 6 bases from V and 3 bases from J, the junction contained 7 bases not matched to a gene. The CDR3 sequence: CASSEQGLDTEAFF. CDR3 bases: TGTGCCAGCAGCGAACAGGGGCTGGACACTGAAGCTTTCTTT.

This chain uses TRBV7-9 with TRBJ1-4; possibly TRBD1 for D (5 bases). V lost 6 bases and J lost 6, with 8 bases in between. Germline lookup yields CDR1 SEHNR and CDR2 FQNEAQ (reference sequence). The CDR3 contains 12 residues. The CDR3 nucleotides are TGTGCCAGCAGGCAGGGCGATGAAAAACTGTTTTTT. This codes for CASRQGDEKLFF.

The rearrangement joins TRBV29-1 to TRBJ2-7, with a tentative D call TRBD2 (5 bases). V was shortened by 4 bases and J by 1 base, with 11 bases between the two germline ends. CDR3 size: 13 residues. Germline loops: CDR1 SQVTM, CDR2 ANQGSEA. CDR3 amino acids: CSVVSDSSYEQYF. CDR3 nucleotide sequence: TGCAGCGTTGTTAGCGACTCATCCTACGAGCAGTACTTC.

The chain is built from TRBV13 and TRBJ2-5; D possibly corresponds to TRBD1 (5 bases). The CDR3 totals 12 residues. CDR1 is PRHDT, CDR2 FYEKMQ, per germline (reference sequence). V was clipped by 1 base and J by 5 bases, with 5 bases between them. In nucleotides, the CDR3 is TGTGCCAGCAGCTTAGAGGGGGAGACCCAGTACTTC. Protein product: CASSLEGETQYF.

The V and J genes are TRBV15 and TRBJ1-6; D call uncertain. The CDR3 contains 16 residues. Germline loops: CDR1 LNHNV, CDR2 YYDKDF (reference sequence). Trimming pared 1 base from V and 9 bases from J, leaving 16 bases between. The CDR3, as DNA: TGTGCCACCAGCAGAGGTTATGGGCTGCTTGCTTCACCCCTCCACTTT. Translation: CATSRGYGLLASPLHF.

Only one count was recorded for this clone. The rearrangement links TRBV5-1 to TRBJ1-6, with D unresolved. Trimming took off 1 base at V and 0 bases at J, with 14 bases between the two ends. The germline V gene has CDR1 SGHRS and CDR2 YFSETQ. The CDR3 loop spans 18 amino acids. In DNA, the CDR3 is TGCGCCAGCAGCTTGAGAGGGCCCTCTTCCTCCTATAATTCACCCCTCCACTTT. It is translated as CASSLRGPSSSYNSPLHF.

This chain links TRBV29-1 with TRBJ1-2; D gene unclear. V was shortened by 0 bases and J by 6 bases, with 8 bases between the two germline ends. CDR3 length: 12 amino acids. CDR1 and CDR2 (germline): SQVTM, ANQGSEA. The chain's CDR3 is CSVEDPGNGYTF. The CDR3 nucleotides read TGCAGCGTTGAAGACCCCGGGAATGGCTACACCTTC.

The sample holds one count of this clone. This sequence joins TRBV27 and TRBJ1-3, with a weak D call TRBD1 (6 bases). The CDR3 contains 15 residues. The germline V gene encodes CDR1 MNHEY and CDR2 SMNVEV (reference sequence). V gave up 5 bases and J gave up 0 bases, with 11 bases separating them. This CDR3 is CASSADRNSGNTIYF. As DNA, the CDR3 is TGTGCCAGCAGTGCGGACAGAAACTCTGGAAACACCATATATTTT.

In its sample, this clone was seen a few times. The chain has TRBV7-9 and TRBJ1-1; D might be TRBD1 (6 bases). The ends were cut back, 5 bases at V and 3 bases at J, with 13 bases in the middle. The CDR3 sequence is 14 residues long. The germline CDR1 and CDR2 sequences are SEHNR and FQNEAQ (reference sequence). CDR3 in DNA: TGTGCCAGCAGCCCCCCGGGACACTACACTGAAGCTTTCTTT. Amino acid sequence: CASSPPGHYTEAFF.

The V call is TRBV7-9, the J call TRBJ2-2; the D gene is possibly TRBD1 (6 bases). CDR3 length equals 15 residues. Between the trimmed V and J ends, which lost 5 bases and 6 bases, there was a span of 16 bases. Per the germline V gene, CDR1 is SEHNR and CDR2 is FQNEAQ (reference sequence). As DNA, the CDR3 is TGTGCCAGCAGCAACGCCTTAAAGGGGGCCGGGGAGCTGTTTTTT. Translated: CASSNALKGAGELFF. Together with reference TRBV7-9 and TRBJ2-2, the CDR3 gives the full variable domain: DTGVSQNPRHKITKRGQNVTFRCDPISEHNRLYWYRQTLGQGPEFLTYFQNEAQLEKSRLLSDRFSAERPKGSFSTLEIQRTEQGDSAMYLCASSNALKGAGELFFGEGSRLTVL.

A single count supports this clone. This chain joins TRBV12-5 and TRBJ2-3; D gene uncertain. The CDR3 spans 15 residues. CDR1 LGHNT and CDR2 FRNRAP come from the germline V gene. Trimming removed 5 bases at V and 4 bases at J, with 16 bases between. The CDR3 is CASGPGRRDPDTQYF. CDR3 in DNA: TGTGCTAGTGGTCCCGGTCGGAGAGATCCAGATACGCAGTATTTT.

The sample holds one count of this clone. The chain joins TRBV6-5 to TRBJ1-1; D call uncertain. The ends were cut back, 5 bases at V and 1 base at J, with 5 bases in the middle. This CDR3 region has 12 residues. Germline CDR1 and CDR2: MNHEY and SVGAGI. The CDR3 region is CASSAGNTEAFF. The CDR3 nucleotides are TGTGCCAGCAGTGCAGGGAACACTGAAGCTTTCTTT.